This T cell receptor beta chain was captured in a study of control samples from healthy donors and cancer patients. Trimming shortened V by 7 bases and J by 3 bases, and 15 bases separated the two germline ends. This CDR3 region has 13 residues. Germline CDR1 is SQVTM and CDR2 is ANQGSEA. There are a few counts of this clone. Libraries were prepared by immunoSEQ multiplex PCR; TCRdb keeps only in-frame clonotypes and omits some of them. The table lists under 150,000 clones, approximately 89% of them singletons. The rearrangement uses TRBV29-1 and TRBJ2-5, with D unresolved. This sequence originates from a man aged 55 to 69 in good health. The sequenced material came from blood. The DNA for the CDR3 is TGCAGCGCCCTATGGGGTTCAAAAGAGACCCAGTACTTC. Residues: CSALWGSKETQYF.